Shown below are 17 T cell receptor beta chains from a single sample sequenced in a study of shared clonotypes between healthy human individuals. Method: immunoSEQ multiplex PCR; TCRdb's copy keeps in-frame clones and lacks some. The sample includes approximately 980,000 clones, around three quarters of them seen just once. Sample: memory CD4+ T cells sorted from blood. Documented subset: CD45RA-negative fraction. Every receptor here comes from a young man in good health.

This clone was found a few times. The chain is built from TRBV11-2 and TRBJ1-3, with D hard to call. This CDR3 comprises 15 residues. V was shortened by 0 bases and J by 4 bases, with 10 bases between the two germline ends. The V gene's germline CDR1 is SGHAT and CDR2 FQNNGV. CDR3 DNA: TGTGCCAGCAGCTTAGACGCGGTGGAGGGAAACACCATATATTTT. Translated: CASSLDAVEGNTIYF.

The genes are TRBV7-2 and TRBJ2-7, with no clear D. From germline, CDR1 is SGHTA and CDR2 FQGNSA. The CDR3 spans 13 residues. Trimming took off 0 bases at V and 4 bases at J, with 7 bases between the two ends. The DNA for the CDR3 is TGTGCCAGCAGCTTAGCGTTTGGGTACGAGCAGTACTTC. This translates into CASSLAFGYEQYF.

This clone was detected a few times. V gene TRBV11-2 combines with J gene TRBJ1-2, with a weak D call TRBD1 (5 bases). V gave up 5 bases and J gave up 7 bases, with 14 bases separating them. In germline, CDR1 is SGHAT, CDR2 FQNNGV. The length of the CDR3 is 13 residues. The CDR3, as DNA: TGTGCCAGCAGCAATTCAGGGAAAGGTGGCTACACCTTC. Amino acid sequence: CASSNSGKGGYTF.

The chain is built from TRBV28 and TRBJ1-2; 8 bases fit TRBD1. J was trimmed by 6 bases and V by 3 bases; bases with no gene match: 3. The CDR3 loop spans 13 amino acids. Germline assignment: CDR1 MDHEN and CDR2 SYDVKM. The CDR3 region has the DNA TGTGCCAGCAGTTTGTCAGGGGGCGATGGCTACACCTTC. This encodes CASSLSGGDGYTF.

CDR3 coding DNA: TGTGCCAGCAGGGGGGGCAACTATGGCTACACCTTC. The encoded protein is CASRGGNYGYTF. The chain uses TRBV6-6 and TRBJ1-2, with TRBD1 as a possible D gene (6 bases). The V gene's germline CDR1 is MNHNY and CDR2 SVGAGI (reference sequence). Between the trimmed V and J ends, which lost 6 bases and 2 bases, there was a span of 7 bases. This CDR3 has 12 amino acids.

The chain couples TRBV19 to TRBJ1-2, with TRBD1 as a possible D gene (6 bases). Per germline, CDR1 LNHDA and CDR2 SQIVND (reference sequence). With 5 bases removed from V and 4 bases from J, the gap between germline ends came to 17 bases. The CDR3 is made up of 15 amino acids. The CDR3 spells CASSAQPDRRYGYTF. The CDR3 nucleotides are TGTGCCAGTAGTGCGCAGCCCGACAGGCGCTATGGCTACACCTTC. Variable domain in full (rest from reference TRBV19 and TRBJ1-2): DGGITQSPKYLFRKEGQNVTLSCEQNLNHDAMYWYRQDPGQGLRLIYYSQIVNDFQKGDIAEGYSVSREKKESFPLTVTSAQKNPTAFYLCASSAQPDRRYGYTFGSGTRLTVV.

The rearrangement uses TRBV7-2 and TRBJ2-7; D ambiguous. CDR1 is SGHTA, CDR2 FQGNSA, per germline. V lost 4 bases to trimming and J lost 5 bases, with 9 bases between them. The CDR3 spans 12 residues. The CDR3 DNA is TGTGCCAGCAGCTGGTGGAGAAACGAGCAGTACTTC. Protein: CASSWWRNEQYF.

This chain links TRBV18 with TRBJ1-1; perhaps TRBD1 as D (5 bases). This CDR3 is built from 15 residues. V gave up 4 bases and J gave up 2 bases, with 14 bases separating them. The germline V gene has CDR1 KGHSH and CDR2 LQKENI. In nucleotides, the CDR3 is TGTGCCAGCTCACTAACGGCAGGGCTAAACACTGAAGCTTTCTTT. This translates into CASSLTAGLNTEAFF.

V gene TRBV28 combines with J gene TRBJ1-1; TRBD1 matches at 7 bases. The V gene end was trimmed by 3 bases and the J gene end by 1 base; junction bases not matched to a gene: 8. Germline V gene sequence: CDR1 MDHEN, CDR2 SYDVKM. The CDR3 runs 16 residues. In nucleotides, the CDR3 is TGTGCCAGCAGTTTTGGCAGGGGGATTGGGAACACTGAAGCTTTCTTT. As protein: CASSFGRGIGNTEAFF. Using reference TRBV28 and TRBJ1-1 for the parts outside the CDR3, the full variable domain is DVKVTQSSRYLVKRTGEKVFLECVQDMDHENMFWYRQDPGLGLRLIYFSYDVKMKEKGDIPEGYSVSREKKERFSLILESASTNQTSMYLCASSFGRGIGNTEAFFGQGTRLTVV.

This chain links TRBV6-5 with TRBJ2-2; 9 nucleotides match TRBD2. There are 13 residues in the CDR3. Germline trimming cut 5 bases from V and 13 bases from J; bases unmatched to any gene: 8. The germline V gene encodes CDR1 MNHEY and CDR2 SVGAGI. The CDR3 DNA reads as TGTGCCAGCAGTGCCATAGCGGGAGAGACGCTGTTTTTT. Protein: CASSAIAGETLFF.

The chain carries TRBV29-1 and TRBJ2-7, with 11 bases matching TRBD1. This CDR3 is 14 amino acids long. With V trimmed by 6 bases and J by 6 bases, 10 bases remained unmatched. Germline CDR1 SQVTM, CDR2 ANQGSEA. The CDR3 DNA reads TGCAGCGTGGGGCGGGGGACAGGGGGAGGCGAGCAGTACTTC. This gives the protein CSVGRGTGGGEQYF.

The V and J genes are TRBV11-1 and TRBJ2-7; D remains ambiguous. V lost 1 base and J lost 2, with 9 bases in between. The V gene's germline CDR1 is SGHAT and CDR2 FQDESV (reference sequence). The CDR3 loop spans 14 amino acids. CDR3 protein: CASSLERSTYEQYF. In nucleotides, the CDR3 is TGTGCCAGCAGCTTAGAACGTAGTACCTACGAGCAGTACTTC.

J is TRBJ1-5 and V is TRBV7-9; 7 bases agree with TRBD1. With V trimmed by 1 base and J by 5 bases, 2 bases remained unmatched. The CDR3 length is 14 residues. Germline V gene data show CDR1 as SEHNR and CDR2 as FQNEAQ (reference sequence). The CDR3 is CASSLGDRYQPQHF. The CDR3 DNA reads TGTGCCAGCAGCTTAGGGGACAGATATCAGCCCCAGCATTTT.

This clone appeared a single time. The chain carries TRBV7-2 and TRBJ1-1; D remains unclear. This CDR3 region has 13 residues. The germline V gene has CDR1 SGHTA and CDR2 FQGNSA. V lost 5 bases and J lost 4, with 11 bases in between. CDR3 DNA sequence: TGTGCCAGCAGCCTAATAGGAAGCACTGAAGCTTTCTTT. Protein sequence: CASSLIGSTEAFF.

This chain connects TRBV19 to TRBJ1-2; D may be TRBD1 (5 bases). The germline V gene encodes CDR1 LNHDA and CDR2 SQIVND (reference sequence). CDR3 length equals 15 residues. V was shortened by 6 bases and J by 8 bases, with 22 bases between the two germline ends. The CDR3 DNA is TGTGCCAGTAGCACCGGGACGGGAATCCGTCGCGGCTACACCTTC. This translates into CASSTGTGIRRGYTF.

This chain joins TRBV5-1 and TRBJ1-1, with 7 bases lining up with TRBD1. V lost 3 bases and J lost 0; bases outside the gene matches: 5. Per germline, CDR1 SGHRS and CDR2 YFSETQ. CDR3 length equals 15 residues. CDR3: CASSSGQLMNTEAFF. CDR3 nucleotide sequence: TGCGCCAGCAGCTCGGGACAGCTCATGAACACTGAAGCTTTCTTT.

V usage is TRBV28 and J usage is TRBJ1-2; D perhaps matches TRBD1 (5 bases). Deletions cut 5 bases from V and 2 bases from J, with 18 bases between. Germline values: CDR1 MDHEN, CDR2 SYDVKM. There are 16 residues in the CDR3. The chain's CDR3 is CASSIGTGTQNYGYTF. In nucleotides, the CDR3 is TGTGCCAGCAGTATTGGAACCGGGACGCAAAACTATGGCTACACCTTC.